This T cell receptor beta chain was sequenced during a study of cytomegalovirus exposure and HLA in healthy donors. Study-wide findings and caveats: In vitro work confirmed that a few CMV-associated chains recognize CMV antigens. TCR clusters originating in the first cohort tended to co-occur in the 100 to 150 validation repertoires, according to a later analysis.

Using immunoSEQ multiplex PCR, the repertoire was profiled, and TCRdb retains in-frame clones only, with some absent. The repertoire holds some 46,000 clones, with roughly 92% as singletons. CDR1 SGHTS and CDR2 YDEGEE come from the germline V gene. The CDR3 runs to 18 residues. Germline trimming cut 3 bases from V and 2 bases from J; bases unmatched to any gene: 14. It was the roughly 110-subject validation cohort, separate from the roughly 700-subject first cohort, to which the donors belonged. Remarks on this clone: Antigen specificity is unknown.

The clonotype comes from a man younger than 35 in good health and CMV-seronegative. Sequenced input: PBMCs. This chain joins TRBV5-8 and TRBJ2-5, with 9 bases identical to TRBD1. CDR3 sequence: CASSSGTGLARRQETQYF. The CDR3, as DNA: TGTGCCAGCAGCTCCGGGACAGGGCTAGCACGCCGGCAAGAGACCCAGTACTTC.